Each of the 11 T cell receptor beta chains below was sequenced from the same sample in a study of cytomegalovirus exposure and HLA in healthy donors. 60 Vbeta and 13 Jbeta primers were used in PCR. Assay used: immunoSEQ multiplex PCR; TCRdb lists only in-frame clones, some missing. Of around 140,000 clones listed, approximately 84% are singletons. Sequenced input: PBMCs. These receptors all stem from a woman in her thirties or forties in good health and CMV-seronegative.

V and J are TRBV2 and TRBJ2-1; 10 bases fit TRBD2. V lost 8 bases and J lost 7; bases outside the gene matches: 8. CDR3 size: 14 residues. The germline V gene has CDR1 SNHLY and CDR2 FYNNEI. CDR3 loop: CASYRGTSENEQFF. The CDR3 coding sequence is TGTGCCAGCTATCGCGGGACTAGCGAGAATGAGCAGTTCTTC. Variable domain in full (rest from reference TRBV2 and TRBJ2-1): EPEVTQTPSHQVTQMGQEVILRCVPISNHLYFYWYRQILGQKVEFLVSFYNNEISEKSEIFDDQFSVERPDGSNFTLKIRSTKLEDSAMYFCASYRGTSENEQFFGPGTRLTVL.

The chain has TRBV14 and TRBJ1-1; no definite D call. The V end was cut by 2 bases, the J end by 2 bases, with 6 bases between. The germline CDR1 and CDR2 sequences are SGHDN and FVKESK. The CDR3 runs 13 residues. The CDR3 DNA reads as TGTGCCAGCAGCCAAAGCACCAACACTGAAGCTTTCTTT. This codes for CASSQSTNTEAFF.

This clone has only a few counts. The gene calls are TRBV4-1 and TRBJ2-7; possibly TRBD2 for D (5 bases). The V end was cut by 1 base, the J end by 0 bases, with 10 bases between. The germline CDR1 and CDR2 sequences are MGHRA and YSYEKL. The CDR3 contains 15 residues. The CDR3 region is CASSQVVGSSYEQYF. The CDR3 DNA reads TGCGCCAGCAGCCAAGTAGTGGGGAGCTCCTACGAGCAGTACTTC.

This sequence joins TRBV6-6 and TRBJ1-1; D is possibly TRBD1 (5 bases). The CDR3 totals 14 residues. The germline V gene encodes CDR1 MNHNY and CDR2 SVGAGI (reference sequence). V was pared by 2 bases and J by 5 bases, with 12 bases between. DNA of the CDR3: TGTGCCAGCAGTTACACAGGTTATTGGACTGAAGCTTTCTTT. This codes for CASSYTGYWTEAFF.

J is TRBJ1-4 and V is TRBV4-3; D not certain. Germline V gives CDR1 LGHNA, CDR2 YSLEER. The CDR3 is 16 amino acids. Trimming took 3 bases from V and 5 from J, leaving 16 bases between them. The CDR3 sequence is CASSQEPGGSNEKLFF. The CDR3 DNA is TGCGCCAGCAGCCAGGAACCAGGTGGGAGCAATGAAAAACTGTTTTTT.

The chain combines TRBV7-9 with TRBJ1-2; D is possibly TRBD1 (5 bases). The germline V gene encodes CDR1 SEHNR and CDR2 FQNEAQ (reference sequence). This CDR3 is built from 12 residues. V lost 1 base and J lost 8, with 8 bases in between. DNA for the CDR3: TGTGCCAGCAGCTTAGGGCAGGGCGGCTACACCTTC. Its translation: CASSLGQGGYTF.

This rearrangement joins TRBV28 to TRBJ2-7; the D is unclear. The CDR3 has 12 amino acids. Germline assignment: CDR1 MDHEN and CDR2 SYDVKM. Trimming left V 5 bases short and J 7 bases short, with 12 bases between. The CDR3 sequence is CASSLRLTEQYF. CDR3 coding DNA: TGTGCCAGCAGTCTTAGGTTGACTGAGCAGTACTTC.

The chain couples TRBV19 to TRBJ2-5; 10 bases are shared with TRBD1. The CDR3 runs to 19 residues. Germline loops: CDR1 LNHDA, CDR2 SQIVND (reference sequence). V was pared by 6 bases and J by 7 bases, with 23 bases of the junction left unmatched. The chain's CDR3 is CASSPPLGQGVLLRWTQYF. As DNA, the CDR3 is TGTGCCAGTAGCCCCCCCCTCGGACAGGGGGTCCTCTTAAGATGGACCCAGTACTTC.

The chain uses TRBV11-1 and TRBJ1-6; D ambiguous. This CDR3 has 16 amino acids. Between the trimmed V and J ends, which lost 5 bases and 2 bases, there was a span of 13 bases. The germline CDR1 and CDR2 sequences are SGHAT and FQDESV (reference sequence). The CDR3 reads CASSTSGGAYNSPLHF. The CDR3 DNA sequence: TGTGCCAGCAGCACCTCGGGAGGAGCCTATAATTCACCCCTCCACTTT.

This chain uses TRBV14 with TRBJ2-2, with 7 nucleotides matching TRBD2. The CDR3 length is 17 residues. V shed 0 bases and J 2 bases; nucleotides not matched to a gene: 6. The germline gives CDR1 SGHDN, CDR2 FVKESK. In nucleotides, the CDR3 is TGTGCCAGCAGCCAAGATCTGAGCGGGATAAACACCGGGGAGCTGTTTTTT. Its translation is CASSQDLSGINTGELFF.

This clone has more than one count but fewer than ten. The rearrangement links TRBV6-1 to TRBJ2-7; 10 bases are shared with TRBD1. V was clipped by 2 bases and J by 7 bases; unmatched bases: 8. This CDR3 contains 15 residues. Germline V gene data show CDR1 as MNHNS and CDR2 as SASEGT. The CDR3 bases are TGTGCCAGCAGTGAACCGGGACAGGGGTCGTTAGAGCAGTACTTC. Its protein product is CASSEPGQGSLEQYF.